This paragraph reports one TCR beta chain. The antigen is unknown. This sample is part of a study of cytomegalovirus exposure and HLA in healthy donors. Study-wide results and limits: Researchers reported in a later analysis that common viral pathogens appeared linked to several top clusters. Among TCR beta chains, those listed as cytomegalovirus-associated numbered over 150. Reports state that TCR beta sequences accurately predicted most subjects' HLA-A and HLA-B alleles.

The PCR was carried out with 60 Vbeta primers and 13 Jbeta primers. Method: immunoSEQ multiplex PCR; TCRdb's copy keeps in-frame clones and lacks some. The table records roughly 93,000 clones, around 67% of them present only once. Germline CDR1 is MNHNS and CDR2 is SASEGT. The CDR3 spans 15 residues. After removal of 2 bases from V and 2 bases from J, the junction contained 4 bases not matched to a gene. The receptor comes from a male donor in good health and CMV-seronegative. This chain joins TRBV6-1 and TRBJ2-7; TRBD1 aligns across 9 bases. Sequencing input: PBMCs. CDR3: CASSEFGTGTYEQYF. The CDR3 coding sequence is TGTGCCAGCAGTGAATTCGGGACAGGGACCTACGAGCAGTACTTC.